This T cell receptor beta chain came from a study of a mutant IDH1 vaccine in newly diagnosed glioma. Indicated time point: week 5, during vaccination. With topical imiquimod, each dose of the vaccine consisted of 300 ug of mutant IDH1 20-mer peptide. On this clone itself: The antigen remains undetermined.

V lost 10 bases to trimming and J lost 2 bases, with 18 bases between them. The CDR3 is 15 residues long. CDR1 is LNHDA, CDR2 SQIVND, per germline (reference sequence). Assay: immunoSEQ multiplex PCR; the TCRdb copy retains only in-frame clones and omits some. The data show about 42,000 clones, approximately 83% seen once. The sequence was collected from a man aged 35 to 55 with glioma. The sample consisted of PBMCs, taken from a glioma patient whose treatment included an IDH1 peptide vaccine. The rearrangement joins TRBV19 to TRBJ2-1; D perhaps matches TRBD2 (6 bases). Here the CDR3 DNA reads TGTGCCACCGGGGGAGGAGGGAAACCCTACAATGAGCAGTTCTTC. This translates into CATGGGGKPYNEQFF.